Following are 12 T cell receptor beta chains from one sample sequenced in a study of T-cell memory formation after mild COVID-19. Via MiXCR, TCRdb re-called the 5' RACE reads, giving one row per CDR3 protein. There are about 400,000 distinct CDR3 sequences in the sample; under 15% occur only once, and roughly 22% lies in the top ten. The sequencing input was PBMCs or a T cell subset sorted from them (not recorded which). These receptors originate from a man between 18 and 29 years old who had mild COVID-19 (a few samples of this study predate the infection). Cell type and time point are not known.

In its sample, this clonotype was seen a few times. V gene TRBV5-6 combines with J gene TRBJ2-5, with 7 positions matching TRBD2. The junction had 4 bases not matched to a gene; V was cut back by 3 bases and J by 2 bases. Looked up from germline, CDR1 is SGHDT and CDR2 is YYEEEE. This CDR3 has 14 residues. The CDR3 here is CASSSPGRQETQYF. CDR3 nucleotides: TGTGCCAGCAGCTCGCCCGGGAGGCAAGAGACCCAGTACTTC.

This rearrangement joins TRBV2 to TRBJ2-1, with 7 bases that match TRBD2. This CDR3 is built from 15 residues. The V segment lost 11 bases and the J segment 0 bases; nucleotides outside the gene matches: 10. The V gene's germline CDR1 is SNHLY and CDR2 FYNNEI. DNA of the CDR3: TGTGCCGCGGGGCACGGGAGGAGCTCCTACAATGAGCAGTTCTTC. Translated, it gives CAAGHGRSSYNEQFF.

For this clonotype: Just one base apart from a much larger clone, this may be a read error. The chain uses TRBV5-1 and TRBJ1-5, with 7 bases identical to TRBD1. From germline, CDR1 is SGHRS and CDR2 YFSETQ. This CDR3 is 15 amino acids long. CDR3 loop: CASTFRDRGNQTQHF. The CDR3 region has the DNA TGCGCCAGCACCTTCCGGGACAGAGGCAATCAGACCCAGCATTTT.

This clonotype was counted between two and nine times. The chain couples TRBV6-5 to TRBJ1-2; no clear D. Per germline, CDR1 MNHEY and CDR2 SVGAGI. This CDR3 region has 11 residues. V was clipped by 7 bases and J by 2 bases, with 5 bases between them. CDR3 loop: CASTGNYGYTF. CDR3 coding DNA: TGTGCCAGCACGGGAAACTATGGCTACACCTTC.

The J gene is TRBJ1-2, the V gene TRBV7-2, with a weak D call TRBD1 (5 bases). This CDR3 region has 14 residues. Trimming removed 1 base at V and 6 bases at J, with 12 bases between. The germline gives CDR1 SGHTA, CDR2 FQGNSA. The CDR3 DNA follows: TGTGCCAGCAGCTTAGACAGGCTTCCCGATGGCTACACCTTC. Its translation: CASSLDRLPDGYTF. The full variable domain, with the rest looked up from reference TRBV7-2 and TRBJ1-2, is GAGVSQSPSNKVTEKGKDVELRCDPISGHTALYWYRQSLGQGLEFLIYFQGNSAPDKSGLPSDRFSAERTGGSVSTLTIQRTQQEDSAVYLCASSLDRLPDGYTFGSGTRLTVV.

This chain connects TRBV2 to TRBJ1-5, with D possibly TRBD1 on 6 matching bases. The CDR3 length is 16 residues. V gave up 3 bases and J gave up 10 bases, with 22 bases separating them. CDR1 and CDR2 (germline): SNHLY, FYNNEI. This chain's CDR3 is CASSDLSSGTPFPQHF. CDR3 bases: TGTGCCAGCAGTGATTTGTCGAGCGGGACACCTTTTCCCCAGCATTTT.

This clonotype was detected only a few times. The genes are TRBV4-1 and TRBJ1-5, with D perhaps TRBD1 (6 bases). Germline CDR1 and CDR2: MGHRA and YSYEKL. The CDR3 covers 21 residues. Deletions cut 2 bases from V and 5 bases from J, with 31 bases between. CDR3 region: CASSQISLWNRDKWKDQPQHF. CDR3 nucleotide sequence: TGCGCCAGCAGCCAAATCAGCTTGTGGAACAGGGATAAGTGGAAGGATCAGCCCCAGCATTTT.

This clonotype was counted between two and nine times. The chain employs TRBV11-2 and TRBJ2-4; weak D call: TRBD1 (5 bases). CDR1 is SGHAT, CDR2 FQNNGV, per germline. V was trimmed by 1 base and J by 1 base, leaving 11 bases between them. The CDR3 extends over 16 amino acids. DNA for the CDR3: TGTGCCAGCAGCTTAGGATTAGGGGTGGCCAAAAACATTCAGTACTTC. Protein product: CASSLGLGVAKNIQYF.

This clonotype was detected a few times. The CDR3 loop reads CATSGGSGANVLTF. The CDR3 DNA reads as TGTGCCACCAGCGGAGGCTCTGGGGCCAACGTCCTGACTTTC. The rearrangement links TRBV15 to TRBJ2-6, with a weak D call TRBD2 (5 bases). The length of the CDR3 is 14 residues. The germline gives CDR1 LNHNV, CDR2 YYDKDF (reference sequence). V was pared by 5 bases and J by 0 bases, with 5 bases between.

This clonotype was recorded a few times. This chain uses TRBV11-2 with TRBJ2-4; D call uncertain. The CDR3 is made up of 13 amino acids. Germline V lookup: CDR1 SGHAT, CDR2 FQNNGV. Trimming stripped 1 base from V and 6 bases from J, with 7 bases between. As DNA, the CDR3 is TGTGCCAGCAGCTTAGGGTCACCAAACATTCAGTACTTC. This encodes CASSLGSPNIQYF.

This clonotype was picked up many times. The CDR3 region has the DNA TGTGCCAGCAGCCAAGATACAGTGAATCAGCCCCAGCATTTT. Translating it yields CASSQDTVNQPQHF. The rearrangement links TRBV3-1 to TRBJ1-5; no clear D gene. The CDR3 is made up of 14 amino acids. Germline loops: CDR1 LGHDT, CDR2 YNNKEL (reference sequence). The V end was cut by 0 bases, the J end by 4 bases, with 7 bases between. Full variable domain (remainder filled in from reference TRBV3-1 and TRBJ1-5): DTAVSQTPKYLVTQMGNDKSIKCEQNLGHDTMYWYKQDSKKFLKIMFSYNNKELIINETVPNRFSPKSPDKAHLNLHINSLELGDSAVYFCASSQDTVNQPQHFGDGTRLSIL.

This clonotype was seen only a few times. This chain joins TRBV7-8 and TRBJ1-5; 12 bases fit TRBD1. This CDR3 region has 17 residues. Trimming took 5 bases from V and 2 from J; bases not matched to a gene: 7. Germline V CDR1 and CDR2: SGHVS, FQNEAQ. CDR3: CASSAGQGAVGNQPQHF. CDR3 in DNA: TGTGCCAGCAGCGCGGGACAGGGGGCAGTTGGCAATCAGCCCCAGCATTTT.